The following is a T cell receptor (beta chain) sequence with its context. What it binds is unknown. This entry belongs to a study of vaccination and CD4 T cells after COVID-19. CDR3 length: 13 amino acids. The germline V and J ends were trimmed by 8 bases and 10 bases, with 18 bases remaining between them. CD4+ T cells that had been cultured provided DNA sequenced with the Oncomine TCR Beta short-read assay. TCRdb itself ran the PCR reads through MiXCR, one entry per CDR3 protein. The table has approximately 4,100 distinct CDR3 sequences, roughly a fifth seen once; the top ten hold about 15%. Treatment: approximately 10-day PBMC culture with coronavirus spike peptide pools or control peptides (ViraFEST assay). ViraFEST used peptide pools to expand antigen-specific T cells, then sequenced TCRs.

Specimen: CD4+ T cells from blood, cultured in vitro. The clonotype was recovered from a human donor who had recovered from COVID-19. The chain couples TRBV12-3 or TRBV12-4 to TRBJ2-1; D call uncertain. The CDR3 loop reads CASGKLLNSEQFF. CDR3 coding DNA: TGTGCCAGCGGCAAGCTACTGAATTCGGAGCAGTTCTTC.